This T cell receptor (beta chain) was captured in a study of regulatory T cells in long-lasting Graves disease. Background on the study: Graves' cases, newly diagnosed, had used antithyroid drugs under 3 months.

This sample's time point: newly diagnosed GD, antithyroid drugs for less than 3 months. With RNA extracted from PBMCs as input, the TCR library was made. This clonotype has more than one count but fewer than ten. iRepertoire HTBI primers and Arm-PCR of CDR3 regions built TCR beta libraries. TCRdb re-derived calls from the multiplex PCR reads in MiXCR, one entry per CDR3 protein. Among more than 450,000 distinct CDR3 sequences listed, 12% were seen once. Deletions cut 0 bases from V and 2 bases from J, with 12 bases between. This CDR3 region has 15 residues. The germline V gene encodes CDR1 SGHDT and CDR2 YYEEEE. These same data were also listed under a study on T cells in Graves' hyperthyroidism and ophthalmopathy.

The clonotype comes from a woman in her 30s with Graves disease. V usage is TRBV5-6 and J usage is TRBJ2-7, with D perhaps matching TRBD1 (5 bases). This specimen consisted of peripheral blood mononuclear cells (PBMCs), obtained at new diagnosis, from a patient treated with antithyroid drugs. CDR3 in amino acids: CASSLDQGSPYEQYF. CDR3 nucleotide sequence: TGTGCCAGCAGCTTGGACCAGGGATCCCCCTACGAGCAGTACTTC.